Here is one T cell receptor (beta chain) with its context. Under the authors' procedure: By means of reference gene primer amplification, nucleated cell counts were estimated. Using immunoSEQ multiplex PCR, the repertoire was profiled, and TCRdb retains in-frame clones only, with some absent. D and trimming come from the DNA, and the V and J calls and clone size come from that table. The top ten clones hold around 7% of a sample with about 200,000 clones, roughly 90% of them seen once. The data stem from a study of blood T cell repertoires in COVID-19. Overall study context: Acute-phase and convalescent COVID-19 samples originated in the United States, Italy and Spain. PBMCs, B-cell-depleted T cells, or T cells were the source of the cDNA or gDNA that made up the material.

The CDR3 runs 15 residues. Germline trimming cut 4 bases from V and 6 bases from J; bases unmatched to any gene: 13. Germline CDR1 and CDR2: SGHRS and YFSETQ. The J gene is TRBJ2-7, the V gene TRBV5-1; 7 nucleotides line up with TRBD1. Sequences were obtained from peripheral blood. The sequence derives from a man between 40 and 49 years old with acute or convalescent COVID-19. The CDR3 spells CASSGQLGTASEQYF. CDR3 nucleotides: TGCGCCAGCAGCGGCCAACTTGGGACAGCCAGCGAGCAGTACTTC.